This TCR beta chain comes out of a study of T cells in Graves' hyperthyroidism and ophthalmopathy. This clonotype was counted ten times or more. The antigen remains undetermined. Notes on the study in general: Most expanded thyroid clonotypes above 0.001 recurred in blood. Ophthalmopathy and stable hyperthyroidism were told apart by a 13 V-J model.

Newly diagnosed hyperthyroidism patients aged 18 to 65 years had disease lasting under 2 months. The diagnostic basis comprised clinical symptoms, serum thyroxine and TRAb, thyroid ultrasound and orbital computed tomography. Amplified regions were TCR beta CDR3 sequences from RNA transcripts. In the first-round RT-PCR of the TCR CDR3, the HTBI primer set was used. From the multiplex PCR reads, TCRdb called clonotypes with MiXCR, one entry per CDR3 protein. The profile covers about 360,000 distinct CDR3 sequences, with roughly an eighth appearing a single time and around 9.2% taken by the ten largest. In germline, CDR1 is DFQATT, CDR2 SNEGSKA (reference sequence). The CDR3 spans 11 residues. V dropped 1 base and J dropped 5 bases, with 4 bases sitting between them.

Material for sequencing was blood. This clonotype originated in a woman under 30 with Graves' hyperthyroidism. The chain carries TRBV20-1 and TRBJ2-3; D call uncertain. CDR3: CSARVRDTQYF. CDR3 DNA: TGCAGTGCTAGAGTTCGAGATACGCAGTATTTT.